Following are 15 T cell receptor beta chains from one sample sequenced in a study of Ad26.COV2.S vaccination and SARS-CoV-2 variants. Clones were read by immunoSEQ multiplex PCR, and TCRdb kept only the in-frame ones, dropping some. The profile shows some 460,000 clones, 80% to 90% of them singletons. Sample treatment: 15 to 20 received Ad26.COV2.S at low or high dose, single or two shots; about 5 received placebo; per-sample allocation not given. The investigators took samples on day 63 after the first vaccine or placebo injection. The sample consisted of peripheral blood, taken in a trial of Ad26.COV2.S vaccine versus placebo. The source of these receptors is a person aged 18 to 65 who received the Ad26.COV2.S COVID-19 vaccine or a placebo.

The chain recombines TRBV4-3 with TRBJ1-2; D gene uncertain. CDR1 and CDR2 from the germline V gene are LGHNA and YSLEER. This CDR3 comprises 15 residues. V was cut by 2 bases and J by 2 bases, with 12 bases left in between. Here the CDR3 reads CASSQNSLVNYGYTF. As DNA, the CDR3 is TGCGCCAGCAGCCAAAACAGTCTAGTCAACTATGGCTACACCTTC.

This chain connects TRBV3-1 (or the pseudogene TRBV3-2) to TRBJ2-5; tentative D call: TRBD1 (6 bases). Germline assignment: CDR1 LGHDT and CDR2 YNNKEL (reference sequence). V was cut by 4 bases and J by 10 bases, with 19 bases left in between. The CDR3 spans 14 residues. CDR3 region: CASSRGQTAASQYF. CDR3 nucleotides: TGTGCCAGCAGCCGCGGACAGACAGCCGCTAGCCAGTACTTC.

CDR3 coding DNA: TGTGCCAGCAGTGATTTTTCCTTCTACAATGAGCAGTTCTTC. Residues: CASSDFSFYNEQFF. The chain carries TRBV6-1 and TRBJ2-1; D unclear. The V and J ends lost 3 bases and 3 bases respectively, with 9 bases between them. Germline CDR1 is MNHNS and CDR2 is SASEGT. This CDR3 region has 14 residues.

The genes are TRBV11-3 and TRBJ1-1; a weak D match, TRBD1 (5 bases). Trimming shortened V by 8 bases and J by 7 bases, and 14 bases separated the two germline ends. The CDR3 has 12 residues. The germline CDR1 and CDR2 sequences are SGHNT and YENEEA. Written as DNA, the CDR3 is TGTGCCAGCGGAGGGGTGGAGGGTGAAGCTTTCTTT. Translating it yields CASGGVEGEAFF.

J is TRBJ1-1 and V is TRBV29-1; tentative D call: TRBD1 (6 bases). Trimming shortened V by 8 bases and J by 12 bases, and 19 bases separated the two germline ends. The CDR3 is made up of 11 amino acids. Germline V gene sequence: CDR1 SQVTM, CDR2 ANQGSEA. The CDR3 loop is CSSDWGHRTFF. The CDR3 DNA follows: TGCAGCTCGGACTGGGGACATAGAACTTTCTTT.

Notes on this clone: An end of the junction does not agree with germline; a read error may underlie this. The chain recombines TRBV30 with TRBJ1-1; no firm D call. The CDR3 totals 13 residues. Germline assignment: CDR1 GTSNPN and CDR2 SVGIG (reference sequence). The DNA of the CDR3 is TGTGCCTGGGGGAGGAGGTTGAACTCTGAAGCTTTCTTT. Encoded protein: CAWGRRLNSEAFF.

The V call is TRBV2, the J call TRBJ1-3, with no clear D. Germline V gene lookup returns CDR1 SNHLY and CDR2 FYNNEI. This CDR3 has 13 amino acids. Trimming left V 11 bases short and J 2 bases short, with 13 bases between. The CDR3 loop is CACSGRAGNTIYF. CDR3 nucleotide sequence: TGTGCCTGTTCGGGGAGGGCTGGAAACACCATATATTTT.

The count of this clone is one. The J gene is TRBJ1-1, the V gene TRBV10-3; a weak D match, TRBD1 (5 bases). V lost 6 bases, J lost 1 base, and 9 bases lay in between. Germline lookup yields CDR1 ENHRY and CDR2 SYGVKD. The CDR3 covers 13 residues. DNA of the CDR3: TGTGCCATCAGGGGACGGGGGAACACTGAAGCTTTCTTT. This codes for CAIRGRGNTEAFF.

This clone was found a few times. V is TRBV11-2 and J is TRBJ2-7; 9 nucleotides match TRBD2. V shed 4 bases, J shed 7 bases, and the junction held 11 bases outside the gene matches. Germline CDR1 SGHAT, CDR2 FQNNGV. CDR3 size: 15 residues. The CDR3 bases are TGTGCCAGCAGCTCCTTAGCGGGGGCTCCCCTGGAGCAGTACTTC. The encoded protein is CASSSLAGAPLEQYF.

The gene calls are TRBV6-6 and TRBJ2-2; the D gene is possibly TRBD1 (6 bases). V lost 6 bases, J lost 6 bases, and 11 bases lay in between. The CDR3 totals 13 residues. CDR1 is MNHNY, CDR2 SVGAGI, per germline (reference sequence). The CDR3 is CASSTGFPGELFF. In DNA, the CDR3 is TGTGCCAGCAGCACAGGGTTTCCCGGGGAGCTGTTTTTT.

V and J are TRBV6-1 and TRBJ2-7; D is perhaps TRBD1 or TRBD2 (6 bases each). CDR1 is MNHNS, CDR2 SASEGT, per germline. The V and J ends lost 2 bases and 7 bases respectively, with 12 bases between them. The length of the CDR3 is 13 residues. CDR3 in DNA: TGTGCCAGCAGTGAAAAGGGGGGTCGGGAGCAGTACTTC. Its protein is CASSEKGGREQYF.

The chain links TRBV14 to TRBJ1-2, with D possibly being TRBD1 (5 bases). V was trimmed by 4 bases and J by 4 bases, leaving 10 bases between them. From germline, CDR1 is SGHDN and CDR2 FVKESK. There are 13 residues in the CDR3. The CDR3 sequence is CASSPGRTYGYTF. The CDR3 DNA sequence: TGTGCCAGCAGCCCGGGACGGACCTATGGCTACACCTTC.

This sequence joins TRBV7-2 and TRBJ1-2, with D unresolved. The length of the CDR3 is 14 residues. Germline assignment: CDR1 SGHTA and CDR2 FQGNSA. Trimming stripped 0 bases from V and 4 bases from J, with 9 bases between. DNA for the CDR3: TGTGCCAGCAGCTTAGCGTCGGGCGGCTATGGCTACACCTTC. As protein: CASSLASGGYGYTF.

The J gene is TRBJ2-5, the V gene TRBV5-1; perhaps TRBD1 as D (5 bases). The germline V gene has CDR1 SGHRS and CDR2 YFSETQ. V was clipped by 5 bases and J by 5 bases, with 10 bases between them. The CDR3 sequence is 12 residues long. Here the CDR3 DNA reads TGCGCCAGCAGAGTAGGGGCGGAGACCCAGTACTTC. The encoded protein is CASRVGAETQYF.

The rearrangement joins TRBV7-8 to TRBJ1-5; D perhaps matches TRBD1 (5 bases). V was shortened by 5 bases and J by 2 bases, with 22 bases between the two germline ends. CDR1 is SGHVS and CDR2 is FQNEAQ in the germline V gene. This CDR3 comprises 18 residues. The CDR3 region is CASSPRAVGVSRNQPQHF. The CDR3 nucleotides read TGTGCCAGCAGCCCCAGGGCGGTAGGAGTGTCCCGCAATCAGCCCCAGCATTTT.